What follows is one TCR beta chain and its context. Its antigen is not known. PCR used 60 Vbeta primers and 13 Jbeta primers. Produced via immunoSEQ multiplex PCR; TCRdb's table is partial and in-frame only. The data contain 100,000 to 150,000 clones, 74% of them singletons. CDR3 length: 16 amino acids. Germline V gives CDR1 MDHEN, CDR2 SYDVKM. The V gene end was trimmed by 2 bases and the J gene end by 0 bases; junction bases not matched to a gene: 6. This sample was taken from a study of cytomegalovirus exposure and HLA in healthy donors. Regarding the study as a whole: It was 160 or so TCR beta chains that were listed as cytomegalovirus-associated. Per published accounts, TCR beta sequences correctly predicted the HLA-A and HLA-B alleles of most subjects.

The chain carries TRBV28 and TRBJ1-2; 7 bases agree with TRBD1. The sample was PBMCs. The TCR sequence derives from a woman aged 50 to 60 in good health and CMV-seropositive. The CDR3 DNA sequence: TGTGCCAGCAGTTTAGGGACAGCCGAAGCTAACTATGGCTACACCTTC. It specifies CASSLGTAEANYGYTF.